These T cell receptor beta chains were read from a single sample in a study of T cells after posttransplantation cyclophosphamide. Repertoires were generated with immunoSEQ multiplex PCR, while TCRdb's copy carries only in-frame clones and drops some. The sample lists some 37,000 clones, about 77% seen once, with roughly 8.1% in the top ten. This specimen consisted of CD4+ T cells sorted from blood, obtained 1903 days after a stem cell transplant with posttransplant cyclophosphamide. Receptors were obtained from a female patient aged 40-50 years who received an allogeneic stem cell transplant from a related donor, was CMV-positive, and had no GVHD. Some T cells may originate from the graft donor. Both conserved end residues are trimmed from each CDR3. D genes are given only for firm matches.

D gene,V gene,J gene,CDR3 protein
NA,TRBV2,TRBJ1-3,ARGGASSSGNTIY
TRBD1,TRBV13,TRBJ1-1,ASSPRGRQGNTEAF
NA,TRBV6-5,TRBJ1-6,ASSTPTGKNSPLH
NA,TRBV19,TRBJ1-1,ASSIALGEVKTEAF
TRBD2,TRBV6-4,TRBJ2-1,ASIRGGKYNEQF
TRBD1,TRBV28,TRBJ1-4,ASSGRTGDEKLF
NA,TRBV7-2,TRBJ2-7,ASSLDRTYEQY
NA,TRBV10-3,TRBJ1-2,AISRDINLNYGYT
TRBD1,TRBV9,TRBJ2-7,ASSGSSGTGSYEQY
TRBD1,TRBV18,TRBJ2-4,ASSPIRTGGEAKNIQY
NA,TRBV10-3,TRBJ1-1,AISEFEAHVMNTEAF
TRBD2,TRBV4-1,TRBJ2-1,ASSFRLAGGRGNEQF
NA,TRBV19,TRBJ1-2,ASSTLGGRYGYT
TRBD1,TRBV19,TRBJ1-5,ASTPDRGLGQPQH
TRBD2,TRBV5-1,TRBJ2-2,ASSYTSANTGELF
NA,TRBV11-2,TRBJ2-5,ASRDGQNQETQY
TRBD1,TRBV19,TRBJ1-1,ASSNEQGAEKRTEAF
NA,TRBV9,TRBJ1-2,ASSVGGAMSYT
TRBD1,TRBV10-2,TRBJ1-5,ASSRARGDQPQH
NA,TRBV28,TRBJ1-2,ASRSSGAGYT
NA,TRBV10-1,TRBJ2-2,ASSERSNTGELF
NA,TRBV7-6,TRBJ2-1,ASSLSGGEQF
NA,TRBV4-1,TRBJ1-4,ASSRVWGGSNEKLF
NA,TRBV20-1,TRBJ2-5,SLRAGTQY
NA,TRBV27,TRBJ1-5,ASSPLGRGQPQH
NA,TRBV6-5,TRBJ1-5,ASSPRAIRWPQH
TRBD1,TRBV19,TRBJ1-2,ASSPQDRDYGYT
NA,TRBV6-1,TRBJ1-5,ASSEMGSKNQPQH
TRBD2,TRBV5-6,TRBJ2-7,ASSPYVAGGSYEQY
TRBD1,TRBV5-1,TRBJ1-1,ASSLEPGTGEAF
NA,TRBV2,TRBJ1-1,ASAIIVPAPLSDRGNTEAF
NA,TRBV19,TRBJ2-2,AASGRQGGTGELF
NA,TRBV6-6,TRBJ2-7,ASSMGGVNYEQY
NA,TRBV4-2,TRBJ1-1,ASSQGLLAPTEAF
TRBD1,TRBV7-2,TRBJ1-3,ASSLYLAGGSGNTIY
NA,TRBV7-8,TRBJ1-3,ASSPPEGVSDTIY
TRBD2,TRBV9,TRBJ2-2,ASSVTSGGAFGELF
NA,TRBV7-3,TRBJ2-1,ASSFGTPGRQF
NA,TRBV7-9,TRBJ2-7,ASSHTYEQY
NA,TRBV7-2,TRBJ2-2,ASSLSGTGELF
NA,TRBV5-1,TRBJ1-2,ASSLDRRNYGYT
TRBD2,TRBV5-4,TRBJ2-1,ASSRAAGAANEQF
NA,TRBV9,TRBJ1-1,ASSVEFREGNTEAF
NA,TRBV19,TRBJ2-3,ASSINAGDTQY
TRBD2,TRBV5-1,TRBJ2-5,ASSPALAGAYHQETQY
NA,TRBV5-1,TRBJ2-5,ASSLVRETQY
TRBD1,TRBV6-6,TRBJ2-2,ASLRDRVTGELF
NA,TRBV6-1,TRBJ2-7,AAGPLYEQY
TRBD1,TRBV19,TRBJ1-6,ASSIAPRGTGDSPLH
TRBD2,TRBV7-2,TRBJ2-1,ASSLGLAARNEQF
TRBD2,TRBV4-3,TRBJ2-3,ASSQDSASGGTDTQY
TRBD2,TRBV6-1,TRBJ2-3,ASSGAGGHTDTQY